Shown below are 5 T cell receptor beta chains from a single sample sequenced in a study of blood T cell repertoires in COVID-19. Libraries were prepared by immunoSEQ multiplex PCR; TCRdb keeps only in-frame clonotypes and omits some of them. The profile shows about 140,000 clones, around 83% of them singletons. Sequenced material: peripheral blood. The receptors were sampled from an elderly woman with acute or convalescent COVID-19.

The chain uses TRBV11-2 and TRBJ1-1, with 8 bases aligning to TRBD1. Germline CDR1 is SGHAT and CDR2 is FQNNGV. The trim removed 5 bases at V and 4 bases at J, leaving 3 bases unmatched. CDR3 length: 13 residues. CDR3 in DNA: TGTGCCAGCAGCAGACAGGGGTTCACTGAAGCTTTCTTT. It codes for CASSRQGFTEAFF.

The chain recombines TRBV9 with TRBJ1-1; D is possibly TRBD1 (6 bases). The CDR3 spans 14 residues. Deletions cut 3 bases from V and 0 bases from J, with 9 bases between. The germline CDR1 and CDR2 sequences are SGDLS and YYNGEE. In DNA form, the CDR3 reads TGTGCCAGCAGCGGGACAGCGATGAACACTGAAGCTTTCTTT. This codes for CASSGTAMNTEAFF.

This clone was seen a few times. J is TRBJ2-3 and V is TRBV7-8, with a weak D call TRBD2 (6 bases). The CDR3 consists of 16 residues. Germline V gene lookup returns CDR1 SGHVS and CDR2 FQNEAQ. Trimming cost V 1 base and J 3 bases, with 14 bases left between them. CDR3: CASSLVRRSGTDTQYF. The CDR3 coding sequence is TGTGCCAGCAGCTTAGTTAGGCGAAGCGGGACAGATACGCAGTATTTT.

The rearrangement links TRBV6-5 to TRBJ1-2; 8 bases map to TRBD1. Trimming cost V 5 bases and J 4 bases; bases outside gene matches: 6. CDR1 and CDR2 (germline): MNHEY, SVGAGI. The CDR3 extends over 14 amino acids. CDR3 protein: CASSKTGEGYGYTF. The CDR3 bases are TGTGCCAGCAGTAAGACAGGGGAAGGCTATGGCTACACCTTC.

The chain recombines TRBV5-1 with TRBJ1-1; tentative D call: TRBD1 (6 bases). The CDR3 spans 13 residues. CDR1 SGHRS and CDR2 YFSETQ come from the germline V gene. Trimming left V 2 bases short and J 8 bases short, with 13 bases between. The DNA of the CDR3 is TGCGCCAGCAGCTTCCATGACAGGCCCGAAGCTTTCTTT. This sequence encodes CASSFHDRPEAFF.